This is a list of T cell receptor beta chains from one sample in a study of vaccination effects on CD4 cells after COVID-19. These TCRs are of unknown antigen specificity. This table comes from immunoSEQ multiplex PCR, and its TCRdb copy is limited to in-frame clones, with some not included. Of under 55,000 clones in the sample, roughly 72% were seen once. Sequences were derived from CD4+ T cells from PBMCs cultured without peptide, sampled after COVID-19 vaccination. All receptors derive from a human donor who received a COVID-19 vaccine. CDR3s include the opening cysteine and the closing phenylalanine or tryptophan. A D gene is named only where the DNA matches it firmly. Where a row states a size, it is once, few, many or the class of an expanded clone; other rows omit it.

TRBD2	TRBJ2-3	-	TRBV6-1	CASSELAGDYTDTQYF	TGTGCCAGCAGTGAACTAGCGGGGGATTACACAGATACGCAGTATTTT
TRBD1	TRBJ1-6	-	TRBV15	CATSRDQGGSFFGNSPLHF	TGTGCCACCAGCAGAGACCAGGGGGGCTCTTTTTTCGGTAATTCACCCCTCCACTTT
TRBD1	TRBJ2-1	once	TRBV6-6	CASRAGTGGNEQFF	TGTGCCAGCAGAGCCGGGACAGGCGGCAATGAGCAGTTCTTC
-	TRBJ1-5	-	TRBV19	CASSIEVAGQPQHF	TGTGCCAGTAGTATAGAGGTCGCAGGGCAGCCCCAGCATTTT
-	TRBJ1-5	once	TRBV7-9	CASSFEGVQPQHF	TGTGCCAGCAGCTTTGAAGGGGTCCAGCCCCAGCATTTT
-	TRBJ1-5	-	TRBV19	CASSPRGGNNQPQHF	TGTGCCAGTAGTCCGCGCGGGGGGAACAATCAGCCCCAGCATTTT
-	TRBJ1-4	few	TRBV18	CASSPPSVNNEKLFF	TGTGCCAGCTCACCACCGAGTGTCAATAATGAAAAACTGTTTTTT
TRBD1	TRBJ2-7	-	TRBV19	CASSKDRGRYEQYF	TGTGCCAGTAGTAAAGACAGGGGGCGATACGAGCAGTACTTC
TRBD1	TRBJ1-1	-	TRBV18	CASSPGTGGDAFF	TGTGCCAGCTCACCTGGGACAGGGGGCGACGCTTTCTTT
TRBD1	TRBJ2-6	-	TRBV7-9	CASSLPDRGSNSGANVLTF	TGTGCCAGCAGCTTACCGGACAGGGGGTCAAACTCTGGGGCCAACGTCCTGACTTTC
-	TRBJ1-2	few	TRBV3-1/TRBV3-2	CASSFGINYGYTF	TGTGCCAGCAGCTTCGGAATTAACTATGGCTACACCTTC
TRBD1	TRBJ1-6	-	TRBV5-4	CASSTTGTDNSPLHF	TGTGCCAGCAGCACCACCGGGACAGATAATTCACCCCTCCACTTT
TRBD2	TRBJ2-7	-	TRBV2	CASRSGTSGRRISYEQYF	TGTGCCAGCAGGTCCGGGACTAGCGGGCGTAGGATCTCCTACGAGCAGTACTTC
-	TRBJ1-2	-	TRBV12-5	CASGSNNYGYTF	TGTGCTAGTGGTTCCAACAACTATGGCTACACCTTC
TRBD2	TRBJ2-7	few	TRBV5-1	CASSLGLAGGREQYF	TGCGCCAGCAGCTTGGGTCTAGCGGGAGGGCGAGAGCAGTACTTC
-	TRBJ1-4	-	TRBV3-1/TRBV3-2	CASSLGATNEKLFF	TGTGCCAGCAGCCTCGGGGCAACTAATGAAAAACTGTTTTTT
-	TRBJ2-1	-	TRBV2	CASIPTVYNEQFF	TGTGCCAGCATTCCGACTGTCTACAATGAGCAGTTCTTC
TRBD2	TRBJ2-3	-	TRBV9	CASSVGAGEDTQYF	TGTGCCAGCAGCGTAGGCGCGGGGGAGGATACGCAGTATTTT
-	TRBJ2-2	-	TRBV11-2	CASGLGLTGELFF	TGTGCCAGCGGGCTAGGACTCACCGGGGAGCTGTTTTTT
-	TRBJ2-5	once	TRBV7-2	CASSLKGEFSQETQYF	TGTGCCAGCAGCTTAAAGGGGGAATTTAGCCAAGAGACCCAGTACTTC
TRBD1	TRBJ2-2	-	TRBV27	CASSNYPGQGYGELFF	TGTGCCAGCAGTAACTATCCGGGACAGGGGTACGGGGAGCTGTTTTTT
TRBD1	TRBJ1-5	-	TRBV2	CASSERQGFQPQHF	TGTGCCAGCAGTGAAAGACAGGGTTTTCAGCCCCAGCATTTT
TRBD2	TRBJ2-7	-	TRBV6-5	CASSPSLGGSYEQYF	TGTGCCAGCAGTCCATCTCTTGGCGGGAGTTACGAGCAGTACTTC
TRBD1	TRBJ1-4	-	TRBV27	CASSRNFNPQGPGEKLFF	TGTGCCAGCAGCCGAAATTTTAACCCACAGGGGCCCGGTGAAAAACTGTTTTTT
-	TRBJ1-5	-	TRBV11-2	CASSLDRGGNQPQHF	TGTGCCAGCAGCTTAGATCGGGGAGGCAATCAGCCCCAGCATTTT
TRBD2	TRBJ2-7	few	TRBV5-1	CASSLARSGADYEQYF	TGCGCCAGCAGCTTGGCCCGGAGCGGGGCGGACTACGAGCAGTACTTC
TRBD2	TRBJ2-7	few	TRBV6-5	CASSRDYSYEQYF	TGTGCCAGCAGCAGGGACTACTCCTACGAGCAGTACTTC
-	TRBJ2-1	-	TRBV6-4	CASSDSGHNEQFF	TGTGCCAGCAGTGACTCAGGGCACAATGAGCAGTTCTTC
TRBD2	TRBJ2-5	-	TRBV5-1	CASSGTSGSWETQYF	TGCGCCAGCAGCGGGACTAGCGGGAGTTGGGAGACCCAGTACTTC
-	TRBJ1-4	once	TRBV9	CASSGPRGGDEKLFF	TGTGCCAGCAGCGGGCCCAGGGGAGGAGATGAAAAACTGTTTTTT
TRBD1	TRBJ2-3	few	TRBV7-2	CASSLAGTGLTSTDTQYF	TGTGCCAGCAGCTTGGCCGGGACAGGGTTAACTAGCACAGATACGCAGTATTTT
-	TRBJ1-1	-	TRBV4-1	CASSRPMNTEAFF	TGCGCCAGCAGCCGACCGATGAACACTGAAGCTTTCTTT
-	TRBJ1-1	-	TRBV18	CASSPNGGGNTEAFF	TGTGCCAGCTCACCAAACGGGGGGGGGAACACTGAAGCTTTCTTT
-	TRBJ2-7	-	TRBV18	CASSPNGGYEQYF	TGTGCCAGCTCCCCTAATGGGGGCTACGAGCAGTACTTC
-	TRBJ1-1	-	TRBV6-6	CASSYSGGNTEAFF	TGTGCCAGCAGTTACTCTGGCGGGAACACTGAAGCTTTCTTT